One and the same sample provided the 4 T cell receptor beta chains below, sequenced in a study of blood T cell repertoires in COVID-19. Assay used: immunoSEQ multiplex PCR; TCRdb lists only in-frame clones, some missing. The data show 50,000 to 65,000 clones, under 90% seen once. Sequencing input: peripheral blood. The receptors originated from a man aged 40-49 years with active COVID-19.

This clone was detected a few times. The chain carries TRBV9 and TRBJ1-1; no reliable D call. The CDR3 contains 13 residues. Germline V CDR1 and CDR2: SGDLS, YYNGEE. Trimming cost V 0 bases and J 5 bases, with 8 bases left between them. DNA for the CDR3: TGTGCCAGCAGCGTAGGGGCAGGAACTGAAGCTTTCTTT. This codes for CASSVGAGTEAFF.

V usage is TRBV5-1 and J usage is TRBJ2-7, with D perhaps TRBD1 (6 bases). The ends were cut back, 4 bases at V and 6 bases at J, with 23 bases in the middle. The V gene's germline CDR1 is SGHRS and CDR2 YFSETQ. The length of the CDR3 is 16 residues. The CDR3 sequence is CASSANGQRGAGEQYF. DNA for the CDR3: TGCGCCAGCAGCGCAAACGGACAGAGGGGTGCGGGCGAGCAGTACTTC.

The chain links TRBV5-8 to TRBJ1-5; maybe TRBD1 (6 bases). The germline V and J ends were trimmed by 0 bases and 6 bases, with 13 bases remaining between them. Germline V gives CDR1 SGHTS, CDR2 YDEGEE. The CDR3 contains 15 residues. The CDR3 nucleotides are TGTGCCAGCAGCTTGGCAGGGGCTTTTGGTCAGCCCCAGCATTTT. It encodes CASSLAGAFGQPQHF.

This rearrangement joins TRBV5-1 to TRBJ1-1; maybe TRBD1 (5 bases). Germline V CDR1 and CDR2: SGHRS, YFSETQ. This CDR3 region has 16 residues. Trimming pared 4 bases from V and 0 bases from J, leaving 16 bases between. The CDR3 DNA reads as TGCGCCAGCAGCGCGGGGGGGACGGGAATGAACACTGAAGCTTTCTTT. This sequence encodes CASSAGGTGMNTEAFF.